The 9 T cell receptor beta chains below were found in one sample sequenced in a study of T cell repertoires in cytomegalovirus infection (dated by TCRdb to about 2019). Sequenced on an Illumina HiSeq 1500. The public reads were reanalyzed by TCRdb: fastp trimming at Q25, MiXCR alignment, in-frame beta chains only. When rows share a CDR3 protein, they turn into one entry using the most common DNA and genes. A total of around 120,000 distinct CDR3 sequences appear in this sample, approximately 8.8% of them only once. Of the sample, around 9.1% falls within the top ten clones. The sequenced material came from PBMCs. The origin of the receptors is a human donor in good health (CMV status not recorded). Some clones in this sample may be carry-over from other donors' samples.

This clonotype was counted at least ten times. Here the CDR3 DNA reads TGTGCCAGCAGCCCCTGGACAGGGGGCGGAGAGACCCAGTACTTC. This translates into CASSPWTGGGETQYF. The J gene is TRBJ2-5, the V gene TRBV7-9, with 11 bases identical to TRBD1. The V segment lost 5 bases and the J segment 4 bases; nucleotides outside the gene matches: 6. This CDR3 spans 15 amino acids. Germline assignment: CDR1 SEHNR and CDR2 FQNEAQ (reference sequence).

This clonotype occurred a few times. This rearrangement joins TRBV27 to TRBJ2-7; a possible D gene is TRBD2 (7 bases). Trimming removed 1 base from V and 2 bases from J, with 12 bases in between. The germline V gene encodes CDR1 MNHEY and CDR2 SMNVEV (reference sequence). This CDR3 has 15 amino acids. In DNA, the CDR3 is TGTGCCAGCAGTTTATTGGGGGGGCTCCCCTACGAGCAGTACTTC. This translates into CASSLLGGLPYEQYF.

This clonotype occurred a few times. The genes are TRBV20-1 and TRBJ2-7; D gene ambiguous. The germline V and J ends were trimmed by 5 bases and 4 bases, with 9 bases remaining between them. This CDR3 has 11 amino acids. Germline V CDR1 and CDR2: DFQATT, SNEGSKA (reference sequence). CDR3 residues: CSASIEYEQYF. CDR3 nucleotide sequence: TGCAGTGCTTCTATTGAATACGAGCAGTACTTC.

At least ten counts were recorded for this clonotype. This chain uses TRBV7-2 with TRBJ1-2, with D unresolved. The germline gives CDR1 SGHTA, CDR2 FQGNSA. V lost 5 bases and J lost 4, with 5 bases in between. This CDR3 is 11 amino acids long. The CDR3 bases are TGTGCCAGCAGCCCCTCCTATGGCTACACCTTC. Translated, it gives CASSPSYGYTF.

The chain is built from TRBV6-5 and TRBJ1-4, with TRBD1 matching over 9 bases. The CDR3 has 14 amino acids. CDR1 is MNHEY, CDR2 SVGAGI, per germline. V lost 6 bases and J lost 7; bases outside the gene matches: 6. The CDR3 loop reads CASSGTGKPEKLFF. The CDR3 nucleotides are TGTGCCAGCAGCGGGACAGGGAAACCTGAAAAACTGTTTTTT.

Ten or more counts support this clonotype. This chain links TRBV28 with TRBJ2-5; perhaps TRBD1 as D (6 bases). Germline V lookup: CDR1 MDHEN, CDR2 SYDVKM. V lost 8 bases and J 5 bases, leaving 18 bases between the germline ends. The CDR3 is 14 residues long. The CDR3 nucleotides are TGTGCCAGCTGGGCCTGGGGGCGCGGGGAGACCCAGTACTTC. Its translation is CASWAWGRGETQYF. The full variable domain, rest sourced from reference TRBV28 and TRBJ2-5, is DVKVTQSSRYLVKRTGEKVFLECVQDMDHENMFWYRQDPGLGLRLIYFSYDVKMKEKGDIPEGYSVSREKKERFSLILESASTNQTSMYLCASWAWGRGETQYFGPGTRLLVL.

This chain connects TRBV19 to TRBJ1-5, with TRBD1 identical over 9 bases. Germline CDR1 LNHDA, CDR2 SQIVND (reference sequence). The CDR3 spans 12 residues. The J segment lost 5 bases and the V segment lost 9 bases, leaving 2 bases of the junction unmatched. CDR3 protein: CASGQGYQPQHF. In DNA form, the CDR3 reads TGTGCCAGCGGACAGGGGTATCAGCCCCAGCATTTT.

This clonotype was seen a handful of times. J is TRBJ2-1 and V is TRBV12-3 or TRBV12-4, with D possibly TRBD2 on 7 matching bases. Trimming removed 8 bases at V and 6 bases at J, with 8 bases between. The CDR3 consists of 11 residues. The CDR3 DNA reads TGTGCCAGCGGGGGGGCCAATGAGCAGTTCTTC. It translates to CASGGANEQFF.

At least ten counts were recorded for this clonotype. The chain is built from TRBV7-8 and TRBJ2-5, with a possible D match to TRBD2 (5 bases). CDR3 length equals 14 residues. V lost 1 base and J 3 bases, leaving 9 bases between the germline ends. Germline V CDR1 and CDR2: SGHVS, FQNEAQ. As DNA, the CDR3 is TGTGCCAGCAGCTTAGTTCCGGGGAAAGAGACCCAGTACTTC. Translating it yields CASSLVPGKETQYF.